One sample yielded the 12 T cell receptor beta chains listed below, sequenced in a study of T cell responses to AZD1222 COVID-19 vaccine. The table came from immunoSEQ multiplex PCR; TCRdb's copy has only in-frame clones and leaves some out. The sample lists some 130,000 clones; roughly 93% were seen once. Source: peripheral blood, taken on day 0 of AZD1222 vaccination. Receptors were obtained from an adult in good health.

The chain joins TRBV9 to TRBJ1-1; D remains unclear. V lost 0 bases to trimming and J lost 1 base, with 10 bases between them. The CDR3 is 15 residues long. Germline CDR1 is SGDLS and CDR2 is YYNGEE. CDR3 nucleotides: TGTGCCAGCAGCGTAGCGGCCCTGGCGAACACTGAAGCTTTCTTT. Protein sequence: CASSVAALANTEAFF.

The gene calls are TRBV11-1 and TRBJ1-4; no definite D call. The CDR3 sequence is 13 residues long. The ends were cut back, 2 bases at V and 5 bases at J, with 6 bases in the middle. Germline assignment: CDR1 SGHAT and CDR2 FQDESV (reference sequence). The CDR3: CASSLSRNEKLFF. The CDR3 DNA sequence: TGTGCCAGCAGCTTATCCCGGAATGAAAAACTGTTTTTT.

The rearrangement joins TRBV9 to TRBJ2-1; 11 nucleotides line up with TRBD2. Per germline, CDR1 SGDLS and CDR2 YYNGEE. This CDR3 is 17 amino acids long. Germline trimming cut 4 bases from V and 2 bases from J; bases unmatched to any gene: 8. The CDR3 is CASSLGTSGDPYNEQFF. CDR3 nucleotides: TGTGCCAGCAGCTTGGGGACTAGCGGAGATCCCTACAATGAGCAGTTCTTC. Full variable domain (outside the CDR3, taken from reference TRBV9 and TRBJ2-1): DSGVTQTPKHLITATGQRVTLRCSPRSGDLSVYWYQQSLDQGLQFLIQYYNGEERAKGNILERFSAQQFPDLHSELNLSSLELGDSALYFCASSLGTSGDPYNEQFFGPGTRLTVL.

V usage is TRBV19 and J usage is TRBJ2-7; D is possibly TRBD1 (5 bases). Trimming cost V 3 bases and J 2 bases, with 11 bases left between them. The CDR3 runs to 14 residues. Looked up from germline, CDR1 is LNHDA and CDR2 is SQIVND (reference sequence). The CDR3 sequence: CASSIIAGTYEQYF. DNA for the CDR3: TGTGCCAGTAGTATTATAGCAGGGACCTACGAGCAGTACTTC.

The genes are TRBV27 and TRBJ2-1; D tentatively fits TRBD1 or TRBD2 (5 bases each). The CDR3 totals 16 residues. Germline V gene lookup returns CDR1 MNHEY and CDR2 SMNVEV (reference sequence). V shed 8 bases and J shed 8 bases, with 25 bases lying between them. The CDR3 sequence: CASLPPGARDVHEQFF. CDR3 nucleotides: TGTGCCAGCCTACCCCCCGGGGCGAGAGATGTCCATGAGCAGTTCTTC.

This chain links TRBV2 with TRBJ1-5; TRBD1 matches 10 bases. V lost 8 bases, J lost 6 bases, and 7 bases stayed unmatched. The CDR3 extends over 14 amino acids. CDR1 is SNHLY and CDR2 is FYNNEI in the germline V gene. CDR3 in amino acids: CASGGTGVSQPQHF. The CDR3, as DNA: TGTGCCAGCGGAGGGACAGGGGTAAGTCAGCCCCAGCATTTT.

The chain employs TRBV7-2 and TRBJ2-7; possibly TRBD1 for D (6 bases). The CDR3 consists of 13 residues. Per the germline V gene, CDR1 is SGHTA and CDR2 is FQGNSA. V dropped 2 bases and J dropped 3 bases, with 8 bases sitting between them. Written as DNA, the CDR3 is TGTGCCAGCAGCTTAAACAGGGACTACGAGCAGTACTTC. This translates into CASSLNRDYEQYF.

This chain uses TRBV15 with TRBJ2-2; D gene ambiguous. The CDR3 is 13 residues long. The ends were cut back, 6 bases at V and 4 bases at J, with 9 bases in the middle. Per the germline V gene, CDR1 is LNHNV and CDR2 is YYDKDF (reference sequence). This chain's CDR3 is CATRLTSTGELFF. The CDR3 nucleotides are TGTGCCACCAGGCTCACAAGCACCGGGGAGCTGTTTTTT.

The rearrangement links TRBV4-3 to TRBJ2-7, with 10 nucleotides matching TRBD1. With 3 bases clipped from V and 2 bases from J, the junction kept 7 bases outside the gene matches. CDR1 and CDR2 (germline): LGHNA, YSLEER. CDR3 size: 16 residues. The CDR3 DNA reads TGCGCCAGCAGCCAGGGCCGGGGGACAGGGGCCTACGAGCAGTACTTC. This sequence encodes CASSQGRGTGAYEQYF.

Here the CDR3 reads CASSLSQGNTEAFF. In nucleotides, the CDR3 is TGTGCCAGCAGTTTATCGCAGGGGAACACTGAAGCTTTCTTT. The chain is built from TRBV27 and TRBJ1-1; TRBD1 is a possible D gene (5 bases). Trimming left V 0 bases short and J 1 base short, with 6 bases between. Germline loops: CDR1 MNHEY, CDR2 SMNVEV (reference sequence). This CDR3 is built from 14 residues.

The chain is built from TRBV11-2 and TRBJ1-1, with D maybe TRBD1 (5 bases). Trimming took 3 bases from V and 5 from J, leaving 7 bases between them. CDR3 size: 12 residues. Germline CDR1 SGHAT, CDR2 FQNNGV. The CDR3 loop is CASSFGGTEAFF. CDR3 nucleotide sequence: TGTGCCAGCAGCTTCGGGGGGACTGAAGCTTTCTTT.

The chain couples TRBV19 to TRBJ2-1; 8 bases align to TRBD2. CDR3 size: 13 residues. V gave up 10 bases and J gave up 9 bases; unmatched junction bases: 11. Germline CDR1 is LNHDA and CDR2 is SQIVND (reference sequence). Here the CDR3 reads CATWGAGVGEQFF. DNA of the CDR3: TGTGCCACTTGGGGAGCGGGAGTGGGTGAGCAGTTCTTC. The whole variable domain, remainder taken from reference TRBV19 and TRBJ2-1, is DGGITQSPKYLFRKEGQNVTLSCEQNLNHDAMYWYRQDPGQGLRLIYYSQIVNDFQKGDIAEGYSVSREKKESFPLTVTSAQKNPTAFYLCATWGAGVGEQFFGPGTRLTVL.